Sequencing of this T cell receptor beta chain was carried out in a study of shared clonotypes between healthy human individuals. The wider study: The composition of the donors was a couple of women and a few men aged 18 to 49.

Nashville, Tennessee was home to all donors, each a Caucasian adult. The germline V gene encodes CDR1 MNHEY and CDR2 SMNVEV (reference sequence). CDR3 length: 15 amino acids. After removal of 3 bases from V and 4 bases from J, the junction contained 6 bases not matched to a gene. Findings of the study overall: Even with large depth, rarefaction showed that sorted-subset sequencing was incomplete.

This clone was seen ten or more times. Its antigen is currently unknown. Assay: immunoSEQ multiplex PCR; the TCRdb copy retains only in-frame clones and omits some. The sample holds about 990,000 clones; around three quarters are singletons and the top ten take 0.6% to 0.75%. This TCR derives from a man aged 18-30 years in good health. Some clones in this sample may be carry-over from other donors' samples. Sequenced: memory CD4+ T cells from PBMCs. Subset specified: CD45RA-negative fraction. V gene TRBV27 combines with J gene TRBJ2-3; TRBD2 agrees at 8 bases. This CDR3 reads CASSLVLAGPDTQYF. The DNA of the CDR3 is TGTGCCAGCAGTTTGGTCCTAGCGGGTCCAGATACGCAGTATTTT.